Following are 26 T cell receptor beta chains from one sample sequenced in a study of T cell changes during pregnancy in multiple sclerosis. Repertoires were generated with immunoSEQ multiplex PCR, while TCRdb's copy carries only in-frame clones and drops some. Of tens of thousands of clones in the sample, about 91% were seen once. The specimen was CD4+ T cells from peripheral blood mononuclear cells, collected in the second trimester of pregnancy. The receptors come from a female donor with multiple sclerosis, enrolled in a pregnancy study.

V gene TRBV7-9 combines with J gene TRBJ2-3, with 7 bases aligning to TRBD1. Germline V gives CDR1 SEHNR, CDR2 FQNEAQ (reference sequence). The V gene end was trimmed by 5 bases and the J gene end by 0 bases; junction bases not matched to a gene: 8. The CDR3 is 16 amino acids. The CDR3 region has the DNA TGTGCCAGCAGCCTACAGGGGACCTCTAGCACAGATACGCAGTATTTT. As protein: CASSLQGTSSTDTQYF.

This chain connects TRBV7-2 to TRBJ2-3; D may be TRBD1 (7 bases). Germline V gene sequence: CDR1 SGHTA, CDR2 FQGNSA. The CDR3 has 15 amino acids. The V end was cut by 2 bases, the J end by 1 base, with 10 bases between. In DNA form, the CDR3 reads TGTGCCAGCAGCTTATGGAGGGGGCGCACAGATACGCAGTATTTT. Translated, it gives CASSLWRGRTDTQYF. Filled out from reference TRBV7-2 and TRBJ2-3, the complete variable domain reads GAGVSQSPSNKVTEKGKDVELRCDPISGHTALYWYRQSLGQGLEFLIYFQGNSAPDKSGLPSDRFSAERTGGSVSTLTIQRTQQEDSAVYLCASSLWRGRTDTQYFGPGTRLTVL.

The chain links TRBV7-9 to TRBJ1-5, with 7 bases lining up with TRBD1. The ends lost 9 bases at V and 3 bases at J; junction bases unmatched: 8. Germline V gene lookup returns CDR1 SEHNR and CDR2 FQNEAQ (reference sequence). This CDR3 has 14 residues. This CDR3 is CASTSDRNNQPQHF. In DNA form, the CDR3 reads TGTGCCAGTACCTCGGACAGGAACAATCAGCCCCAGCATTTT.

The rearrangement links TRBV5-1 to TRBJ2-5; possibly TRBD2 for D (7 bases). Trimming removed 5 bases from V and 4 bases from J, with 15 bases in between. This CDR3 has 14 residues. Germline CDR1 and CDR2: SGHRS and YFSETQ. The CDR3 DNA reads as TGCGCCAGCAGTTCTGGGGGGGCCTTAGAGACCCAGTACTTC. It encodes CASSSGGALETQYF.

The rearrangement joins TRBV10-2 to TRBJ1-1; possibly TRBD1 for D (5 bases). With 7 bases removed from V and 3 bases from J, the gap between germline ends came to 12 bases. Germline CDR1 reads WSHSY; CDR2 reads SAAADI. The CDR3 contains 13 residues. For the CDR3, the DNA is TGCGCCAGCAAACAAGACAGCTACACTGAAGCTTTCTTT. Translated, it gives CASKQDSYTEAFF.

V gene TRBV12-5 combines with J gene TRBJ2-3; 7 bases align to TRBD2. The CDR3 extends over 18 amino acids. Germline V gives CDR1 LGHNT, CDR2 FRNRAP. J lost 3 bases, V lost 3 bases, and 15 bases had no gene match. The CDR3 nucleotides are TGTGCTAGTGGTTTCACTCGGGACGGGGAGGGAGAAACAGATACGCAGTATTTT. The encoded protein is CASGFTRDGEGETDTQYF. Drawing the rest from reference TRBV12-5 and TRBJ2-3, the complete variable domain is DARVTQTPRHKVTEMGQEVTMRCQPILGHNTVFWYRQTMMQGLELLAYFRNRAPLDDSGMPKDRFSAEMPDATLATLKIQPSEPRDSAVYFCASGFTRDGEGETDTQYFGPGTRLTVL.

CDR3 amino acids: CAWRTFYSGNTIYF. The CDR3 DNA follows: TGTGCCTGGAGGACATTTTACTCTGGAAACACCATATATTTT. This chain uses TRBV30 with TRBJ1-3; D not certain. Germline V gene data show CDR1 as GTSNPN and CDR2 as SVGIG (reference sequence). There are 14 residues in the CDR3. V gave up 3 bases and J gave up 0 bases, with 9 bases separating them. Together with reference TRBV30 and TRBJ1-3, the CDR3 gives the full variable domain: SQTIHQWPATLVQPVGSPLSLECTVEGTSNPNLYWYRQAAGRGLQLLFYSVGIGQISSEVPQNLSASRPQDRQFILSSKKLLLSDSGFYLCAWRTFYSGNTIYFGEGSWLTVV.

The V call is TRBV2, the J call TRBJ2-1, with unresolved D. Germline assignment: CDR1 SNHLY and CDR2 FYNNEI. The CDR3 runs 14 residues. V was trimmed by 3 bases and J by 7 bases, leaving 13 bases between them. CDR3 sequence: CASSESSAVNEQFF. The CDR3 DNA sequence: TGTGCCAGCAGTGAGTCGAGCGCCGTTAATGAGCAGTTCTTC.

This clone turned up a few times. The chain joins TRBV18 to TRBJ2-2; a weak D match, TRBD2 (5 bases). Germline V lookup: CDR1 KGHSH, CDR2 LQKENI. Between the trimmed V and J ends, which lost 6 bases and 4 bases, there was a span of 9 bases. This CDR3 is 13 amino acids long. The CDR3 loop is CASSLASTGELFF. Written as DNA, the CDR3 is TGTGCCAGCTCTCTAGCATCCACCGGGGAGCTGTTTTTT.

This clone was observed a handful of times. The J gene is TRBJ1-1, the V gene TRBV9; 8 nucleotides agree with TRBD1. This CDR3 is built from 14 residues. Germline-derived CDR1 and CDR2 are SGDLS and YYNGEE. V trimming: 3 bases; J trimming: 9 bases; junction bases outside the gene matches: 10. The CDR3 spells CASSETPGQGKAFF. The CDR3 coding sequence is TGTGCCAGCAGCGAGACCCCTGGACAGGGCAAAGCTTTCTTT.

The rearrangement links TRBV7-2 to TRBJ1-1; the match to TRBD1 covers 7 bases. This CDR3 spans 12 amino acids. The V gene's germline CDR1 is SGHTA and CDR2 FQGNSA. V shed 5 bases, J shed 4 bases, and the junction held 1 base outside the gene matches. As DNA, the CDR3 is TGTGCCAGCAGCCGGGACAGCACTGAAGCTTTCTTT. Encoded protein: CASSRDSTEAFF.

This CDR3 is CASSQDAPGQNMNTEAFF. CDR3 sequence (DNA): TGCGCCAGCAGCCAAGACGCCCCAGGGCAAAACATGAACACTGAAGCTTTCTTT. This chain joins TRBV4-1 and TRBJ1-1, with TRBD1 as a possible D gene (5 bases). Trimming cost V 0 bases and J 0 bases, with 17 bases left between them. Looked up from germline, CDR1 is MGHRA and CDR2 is YSYEKL. CDR3 length equals 18 residues.

This clone showed up just a few times. J is TRBJ1-6 and V is TRBV30, with a tentative D call TRBD1 (6 bases). Germline lookup yields CDR1 GTSNPN and CDR2 SVGIG (reference sequence). Trimming took 0 bases from V and 14 from J, leaving 14 bases between them. The CDR3 is 13 residues long. The CDR3: CAWSVVRGRTLHF. The CDR3 nucleotides are TGTGCCTGGAGTGTAGTCAGGGGCAGAACCCTCCACTTT. The variable domain in full, with the rest retrieved from reference TRBV30 and TRBJ1-6, is SQTIHQWPATLVQPVGSPLSLECTVEGTSNPNLYWYRQAAGRGLQLLFYSVGIGQISSEVPQNLSASRPQDRQFILSSKKLLLSDSGFYLCAWSVVRGRTLHFGNGTRLTVT.

The chain has TRBV9 and TRBJ1-1; no firm D call. The CDR3 has 14 residues. V lost 4 bases and J 1 base, leaving 11 bases between the germline ends. Germline V gives CDR1 SGDLS, CDR2 YYNGEE. In nucleotides, the CDR3 is TGTGCCAGCAGCCTCCGAGAGGCGAACACTGAAGCTTTCTTT. It encodes CASSLREANTEAFF.

The chain joins TRBV30 to TRBJ1-2, with 8 positions matching TRBD1. This CDR3 contains 11 residues. V lost 3 bases and J lost 12; bases outside the gene matches: 6. CDR1 is GTSNPN and CDR2 is SVGIG in the germline V gene (reference sequence). Here the CDR3 reads CAWSWQGANTF. Written as DNA, the CDR3 is TGTGCCTGGAGCTGGCAGGGGGCGAACACCTTC.

The gene calls are TRBV7-2 and TRBJ1-1; D is unresolved. This CDR3 comprises 14 residues. V was pared by 1 base and J by 5 bases, with 11 bases between. Germline V gene sequence: CDR1 SGHTA, CDR2 FQGNSA. This CDR3 is CASSLDPGGTEAFF. CDR3 coding DNA: TGTGCCAGCAGCTTAGATCCGGGAGGTACTGAAGCTTTCTTT.

This chain uses TRBV4-3 with TRBJ1-1, with D uncertain. The germline V gene has CDR1 LGHNA and CDR2 YSLEER. The CDR3 is 13 amino acids. The V end lost 4 bases, the J end lost 0 bases, and 6 bases lay between the germline ends. CDR3 sequence reads: CASSPQLNTEAFF. CDR3 coding DNA: TGCGCCAGCAGCCCCCAGTTGAACACTGAAGCTTTCTTT.

V gene TRBV5-6 combines with J gene TRBJ2-3; 8 nucleotides line up with TRBD2. V shed 1 base and J 5 bases; nucleotides not matched to a gene: 6. The germline V gene encodes CDR1 SGHDT and CDR2 YYEEEE. This CDR3 has 15 residues. CDR3 region: CASSLMAGGGDTQYF. CDR3 coding DNA: TGTGCCAGCAGCTTGATGGCGGGGGGTGGAGATACGCAGTATTTT.

The CDR3 loop is CASSPRTSGVNEQYF. Written as DNA, the CDR3 is TGTGCCAGCTCACCACGGACTAGCGGGGTCAACGAGCAGTACTTC. The V call is TRBV18, the J call TRBJ2-7; 12 nucleotides agree with TRBD2. The germline V gene encodes CDR1 KGHSH and CDR2 LQKENI. Trimming took 1 base from V and 5 from J; bases not matched to a gene: 3. CDR3 length equals 15 residues. Complete variable domain (other parts from reference TRBV18 and TRBJ2-7): NAGVMQNPRHLVRRRGQEARLRCSPMKGHSHVYWYRQLPEEGLKFMVYLQKENIIDESGMPKERFSAEFPKEGPSILRIQQVVRGDSAAYFCASSPRTSGVNEQYFGPGTRLTVT.

This chain connects TRBV19 to TRBJ2-7, with D possibly being TRBD1 (7 bases). The CDR3 spans 14 residues. Between the trimmed V and J ends, which lost 11 bases and 3 bases, there was a span of 20 bases. CDR1 is LNHDA, CDR2 SQIVND, per germline (reference sequence). Here the CDR3 reads CASNPGGYFYEQYF. CDR3 in DNA: TGTGCCTCGAACCCAGGGGGGTACTTCTACGAGCAGTACTTC.

The rearrangement joins TRBV5-6 to TRBJ1-2; 7 nucleotides match TRBD1. Losses at the gene ends were 5 bases for V and 4 bases for J; bases not matched to a gene: 14. The CDR3 totals 16 residues. Germline assignment: CDR1 SGHDT and CDR2 YYEEEE. CDR3 coding DNA: TGTGCCAGCAGGGGAACAGGGGCCCAAAACTCCTATGGCTACACCTTC. It encodes CASRGTGAQNSYGYTF.

The sample holds a few counts of this clone. The CDR3 bases are TGTGCCAGCAGCTTAGCACACAATCAGCCCCAGCATTTT. Its protein product is CASSLAHNQPQHF. The genes are TRBV7-2 and TRBJ1-5; no reliable D call. Germline assignment: CDR1 SGHTA and CDR2 FQGNSA. The CDR3 consists of 13 residues. V was pared by 0 bases and J by 3 bases, with 3 bases between.

This clone was observed a few times. The V and J genes are TRBV5-5 and TRBJ1-3; D might be TRBD1 (6 bases). Germline V gene lookup returns CDR1 SGHKS and CDR2 YYEKEE (reference sequence). The CDR3 loop spans 12 amino acids. V was trimmed by 5 bases and J by 10 bases, leaving 13 bases between them. CDR3 in DNA: TGTGCCAGCAGACTGCCGGGACAAACCATATATTTT. Residues: CASRLPGQTIYF. Complete variable domain (other parts from reference TRBV5-5 and TRBJ1-3): DAGVTQSPTHLIKTRGQQVTLRCSPISGHKSVSWYQQVLGQGPQFIFQYYEKEERGRGNFPDRFSARQFPNYSSELNVNALLLGDSALYLCASRLPGQTIYFGEGSWLTVV.

This rearrangement joins TRBV6-1 to TRBJ1-2; 9 bases are a match to TRBD1. V dropped 10 bases and J dropped 8; count of bases not matched to a gene: 11. Per the germline V gene, CDR1 is MNHNS and CDR2 is SASEGT. The CDR3 loop spans 13 amino acids. The DNA for the CDR3 is TGTGCCACCCAGGACAGGGGAGGTGAAGGCTACACCTTC. Residues: CATQDRGGEGYTF.

The V gene is TRBV11-2, the J gene TRBJ1-6, with 8 nucleotides matching TRBD1. The CDR3 loop spans 15 amino acids. CDR1 SGHAT and CDR2 FQNNGV come from the germline V gene. Trimming removed 4 bases from V and 7 bases from J; junction bases left unmatched: 6. The CDR3 spells CASSSYRGRNSPLHF. In DNA, the CDR3 is TGTGCCAGCAGCTCCTACAGGGGGAGGAATTCACCCCTCCACTTT. Filled out from reference TRBV11-2 and TRBJ1-6, the complete variable domain reads EAGVAQSPRYKIIEKRQSVAFWCNPISGHATLYWYQQILGQGPKLLIQFQNNGVVDDSQLPKDRFSAERLKGVDSTLKIQPAKLEDSAVYLCASSSYRGRNSPLHFGNGTRLTVT.

This sequence joins TRBV5-5 and TRBJ1-2, with D unclear. V lost 0 bases and J 6 bases, leaving 12 bases between the germline ends. The CDR3 runs 14 residues. Germline loops: CDR1 SGHKS, CDR2 YYEKEE (reference sequence). In nucleotides, the CDR3 is TGTGCCAGCAGCTTGGAGCTTCCCGGGGATGGCTACACCTTC. It encodes CASSLELPGDGYTF.